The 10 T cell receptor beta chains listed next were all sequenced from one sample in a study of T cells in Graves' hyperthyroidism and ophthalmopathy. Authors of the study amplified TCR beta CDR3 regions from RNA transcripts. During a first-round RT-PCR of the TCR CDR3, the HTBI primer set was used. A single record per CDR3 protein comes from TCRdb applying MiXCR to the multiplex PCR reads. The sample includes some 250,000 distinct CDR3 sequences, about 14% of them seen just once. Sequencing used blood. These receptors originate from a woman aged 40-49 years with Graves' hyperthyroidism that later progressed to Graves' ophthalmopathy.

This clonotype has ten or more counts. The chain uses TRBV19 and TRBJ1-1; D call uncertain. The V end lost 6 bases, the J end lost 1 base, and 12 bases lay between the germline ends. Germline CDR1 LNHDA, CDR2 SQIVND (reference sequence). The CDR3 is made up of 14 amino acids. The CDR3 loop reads CASSPQGRNTEAFF. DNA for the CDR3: TGTGCCAGTAGCCCCCAAGGCCGGAACACTGAAGCTTTCTTT.

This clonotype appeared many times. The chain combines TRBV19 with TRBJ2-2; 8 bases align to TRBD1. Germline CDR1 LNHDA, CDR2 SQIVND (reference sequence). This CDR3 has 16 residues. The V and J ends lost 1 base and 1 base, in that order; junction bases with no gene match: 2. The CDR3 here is CASSIAGTGNTGELFF. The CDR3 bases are TGTGCCAGTAGTATAGCCGGGACAGGGAACACCGGGGAGCTGTTTTTT.

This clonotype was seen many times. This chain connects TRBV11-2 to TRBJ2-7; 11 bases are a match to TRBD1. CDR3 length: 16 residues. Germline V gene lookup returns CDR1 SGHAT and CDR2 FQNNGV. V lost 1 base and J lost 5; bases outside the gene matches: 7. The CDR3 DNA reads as TGTGCCAGCAGCTTAGGGGGGACAGGGGGATTCCACGAGCAGTACTTC. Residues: CASSLGGTGGFHEQYF.

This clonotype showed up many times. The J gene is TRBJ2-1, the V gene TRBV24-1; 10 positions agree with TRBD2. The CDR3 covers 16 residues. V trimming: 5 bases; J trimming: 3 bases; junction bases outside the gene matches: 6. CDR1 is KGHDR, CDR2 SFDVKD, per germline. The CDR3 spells CATSASTSGFYNEQFF. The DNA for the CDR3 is TGTGCCACCAGTGCTTCGACTAGCGGGTTCTACAATGAGCAGTTCTTC.

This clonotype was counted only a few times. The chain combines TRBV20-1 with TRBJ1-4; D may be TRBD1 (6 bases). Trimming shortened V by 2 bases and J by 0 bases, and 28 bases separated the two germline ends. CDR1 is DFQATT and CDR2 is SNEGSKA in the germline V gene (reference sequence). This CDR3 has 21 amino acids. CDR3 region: CSARKWASPQGQPATNEKLFF. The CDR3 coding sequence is TGCAGTGCTAGAAAATGGGCGTCCCCACAGGGCCAACCCGCAACTAATGAAAAACTGTTTTTT.

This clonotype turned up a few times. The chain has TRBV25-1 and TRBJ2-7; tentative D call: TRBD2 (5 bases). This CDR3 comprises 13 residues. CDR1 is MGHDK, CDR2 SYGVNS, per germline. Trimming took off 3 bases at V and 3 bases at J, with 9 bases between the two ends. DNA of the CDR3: TGTGCCAGCAGTGACCCCCGGGGCTACGAGCAGTACTTC. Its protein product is CASSDPRGYEQYF.

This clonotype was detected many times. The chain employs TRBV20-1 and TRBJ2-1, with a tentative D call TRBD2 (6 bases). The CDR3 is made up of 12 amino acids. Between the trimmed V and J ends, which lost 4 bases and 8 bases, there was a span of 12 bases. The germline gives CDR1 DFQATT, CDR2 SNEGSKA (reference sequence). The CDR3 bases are TGCAGTGCTATTCCGGGAGTATATGAGCAGTTCTTC. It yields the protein CSAIPGVYEQFF.

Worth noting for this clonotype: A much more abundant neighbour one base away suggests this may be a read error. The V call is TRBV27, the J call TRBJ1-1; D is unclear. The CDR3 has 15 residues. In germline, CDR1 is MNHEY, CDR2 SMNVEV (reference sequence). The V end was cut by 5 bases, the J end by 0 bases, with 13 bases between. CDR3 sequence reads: CASSVQAIMNTEAFF. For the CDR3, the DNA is TGTGCCAGCAGTGTTCAAGCTATCATGAACACTGAAGCTTTCTTT.

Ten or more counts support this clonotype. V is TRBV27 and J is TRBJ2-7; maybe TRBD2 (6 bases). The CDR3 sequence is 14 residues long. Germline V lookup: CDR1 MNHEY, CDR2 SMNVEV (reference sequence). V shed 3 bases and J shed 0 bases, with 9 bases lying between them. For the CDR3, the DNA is TGTGCCAGCAGTTTGCGGGGACGCTCCTACGAGCAGTACTTC. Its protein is CASSLRGRSYEQYF.

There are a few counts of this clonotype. The CDR3 sequence is CASSQTGSPGGHTEAFF. In DNA form, the CDR3 reads TGTGCCAGCAGCCAGACAGGGAGCCCCGGGGGTCACACTGAAGCTTTCTTT. The rearrangement joins TRBV4-2 to TRBJ1-1; 7 nucleotides align to TRBD1. Looked up from germline, CDR1 is LGHNA and CDR2 is YNFKEQ. Trimming took 3 bases from V and 3 from J; bases not matched to a gene: 13. The CDR3 runs to 17 residues.